This T cell receptor beta chain was sequenced in a study of blood T cell repertoires in COVID-19. Study-wide background: COVID-19 samples, acute and convalescent, were from the United States, Italy and Spain. The cDNA or gDNA used as material had been derived from T cells, B-cell-depleted T cells, or PBMCs.

Per the study methods: Quantification of nucleated cells was approximated via reference gene primer amplification. Assay used: immunoSEQ multiplex PCR; TCRdb lists only in-frame clones, some missing. V and J calls plus clone size are reproduced from that table; the DNA served to infer D and trimming. Among about 130,000 clones, 70% to 80% were seen once, and the ten largest hold 10% to 12%. V was pared by 3 bases and J by 5 bases, with 7 bases of the junction left unmatched. Looked up from germline, CDR1 is LGHNA and CDR2 is YNFKEQ. The CDR3 consists of 16 residues. The V gene is TRBV4-2, the J gene TRBJ2-1, with 10 bases that match TRBD2. The clonotype was recovered from a human donor in a cohort sampled during active COVID-19. The specimen sequenced was peripheral blood. CDR3 DNA: TGTGCCAGCAGCCAGTCAGCGGGGGGGCCTAACAATGAGCAGTTCTTC. Translating it yields CASSQSAGGPNNEQFF.